These T cell receptor beta chains were read from a single sample in a study of blood T cell repertoires in COVID-19. Libraries were prepared by immunoSEQ multiplex PCR; TCRdb keeps only in-frame clonotypes and omits some of them. Of approximately 230,000 clones in the sample, 85% to 90% were seen once. The sequencing sample was made of PBMCs or T cells enriched from blood (not recorded which). The source is a man aged 35-49 years who had recovered from COVID-19. Both conserved end residues are part of each CDR3. The D gene is left open where the match is weak. Clone size is stated in some rows and not others, as once, few, many or a class when expanded.

abundance,v_gene,d_gene,j_gene,CDR3nt,CDR3aa
NA,TRBV7-2,NA,TRBJ1-1,TGTGCCAGCAGCTTAGTTTGGACACTGAACACTGAAGCTTTCTTT,CASSLVWTLNTEAFF
few,TRBV7-9,TRBD1,TRBJ2-5,TGTGCCAGCAGCTACCAGGGCGGACAGGGACGAAGGGCGGCCCAGTACTTC,CASSYQGGQGRRAAQYF
NA,TRBV28,NA,TRBJ1-3,TGTGCCAGCTGTTTCAGGGCTGGAAACACCATATATTTT,CASCFRAGNTIYF
NA,TRBV21-1,NA,TRBJ2-5,TGTGCCAGCAGCAAGCTCACAGGGGACCCAGAGACCCAGTACTTC,CASSKLTGDPETQYF
NA,TRBV5-1,TRBD1,TRBJ1-2,TGCGCCAGCAGCTCGGGACAGCCTAACTATGGCTACACCTTC,CASSSGQPNYGYTF
NA,TRBV5-1,TRBD2,TRBJ2-7,TGCGCCAGCAGCCTAGCGGGAGGAAGCTCCTACGAGCAGTACTTC,CASSLAGGSSYEQYF
once,TRBV7-9,TRBD1,TRBJ2-7,TGTGCCAGCAGACGACAGGGCATCGCCGAGCAGTACTTC,CASRRQGIAEQYF
NA,TRBV5-8,TRBD1,TRBJ2-7,TGTGCCAGCTGGTCTGGACAGGGGCGCGGCGAGCAGTACTTC,CASWSGQGRGEQYF
NA,TRBV12-3/TRBV12-4,TRBD1,TRBJ1-1,TGTGCCAGCAGTTTAGGGTTGACAGGGGAAGCTTTCTTT,CASSLGLTGEAFF
NA,TRBV6-2/TRBV6-3,TRBD2,TRBJ2-7,TGTGCCAGCAGCAACCTAGCGGGGGGGCAGTACTTC,CASSNLAGGQYF
once,TRBV10-3,TRBD1,TRBJ2-5,TGTGCCGCGACAGGGGGCGAAGAGACCCAGTACTTC,CAATGGEETQYF
NA,TRBV5-5,NA,TRBJ2-7,TGTGCCAGCAGCTTGTCGGGGAGCAACTACGAGCAGTACTTC,CASSLSGSNYEQYF
NA,TRBV5-1,TRBD1,TRBJ1-1,TGCGCCAGCAGCTTGGCTGGGATTCAGGGGGGCACTGAAGCTTTCTTT,CASSLAGIQGGTEAFF
once,TRBV4-2,TRBD2,TRBJ2-5,TGTGCCAGCAGCCCGACCCTCCCGACTAGCTCCGAAGAGACCCAGTACTTC,CASSPTLPTSSEETQYF
NA,TRBV11-3,NA,TRBJ1-6,TGTGCCAGCAGCTTAGGCCAGTATAATTCACCCCTCCACTTT,CASSLGQYNSPLHF
NA,TRBV6-4,TRBD2,TRBJ2-3,TGTGCCAGCAGGACCCGGACTAGCGGAAGCACAGATACGCAGTATTTT,CASRTRTSGSTDTQYF
NA,TRBV30,TRBD1,TRBJ1-4,TGTGCCTGGAGGGACAGGGGGGGCACTAATGAAAAACTGTTTTTT,CAWRDRGGTNEKLFF
few,TRBV27,TRBD1,TRBJ1-4,TGTGCCAGCTATTCGACAGGGTCTAATGAAAAACTGTTTTTT,CASYSTGSNEKLFF
NA,TRBV4-1,TRBD1,TRBJ2-1,TGCGCCAGCAGCCAGGCCGGGACAGGGCGCTACAATGAGCAGTTCTTC,CASSQAGTGRYNEQFF
once,TRBV5-1,TRBD2,TRBJ2-1,TGCGCCAGCGCTTTAGCGGGAGGGCCCAATGAGCAGTTCTTC,CASALAGGPNEQFF
NA,TRBV6-2/TRBV6-3,NA,TRBJ1-5,TGTGCCAGCGGTTATGGACTGAGCAATCAGCCCCAGCATTTT,CASGYGLSNQPQHF
NA,TRBV21-1,NA,TRBJ1-1,TGTGCCAGCAGCCGGCCCGGGACAGCCATGAACACTGAAGCTTTCTTT,CASSRPGTAMNTEAFF
NA,TRBV28,TRBD1,TRBJ1-1,TGTGCCAGCAGCGAGAACAGGGGGCGGAACACTGAAGCTTTCTTT,CASSENRGRNTEAFF
once,TRBV9,TRBD1,TRBJ2-5,TGTGCCAGCAGCGGACAGGGGGCCGGGGAGACCCAGTACTTC,CASSGQGAGETQYF
NA,TRBV19,NA,TRBJ2-3,TGTGCCAGTAGTATACCTCAAACAGGGAAGAGGACAGATACGCAGTATTTT,CASSIPQTGKRTDTQYF
NA,TRBV25-1,TRBD1,TRBJ1-5,TGTGCCAGCAGTGATTGGGAGACAGGGGGCAATCAGCCCCAGCATTTT,CASSDWETGGNQPQHF